Presented here are 31 T cell receptor beta chains from one specimen sequenced in a study of T cell responses to AZD1222 COVID-19 vaccine. Some clones are missing from TCRdb's copy, which holds only in-frame ones; the method was immunoSEQ multiplex PCR. This table holds around 99,000 clones, 70% to 90% found once. The specimen comprised peripheral blood, sampled 28 days after the second AZD1222 dose. Source of these receptors: an adult who received the AZD1222 COVID-19 vaccine.

The chain carries TRBV27 and TRBJ1-5; D is possibly TRBD1 (5 bases). The germline V gene encodes CDR1 MNHEY and CDR2 SMNVEV (reference sequence). The CDR3 is 15 residues long. With 6 bases removed from V and 2 bases from J, the gap between germline ends came to 14 bases. The DNA for the CDR3 is TGTGCCAGCAGGCCTCGCGGGGGAGGCAATCAGCCCCAGCATTTT. This codes for CASRPRGGGNQPQHF.

V gene TRBV7-8 combines with J gene TRBJ2-7; the D gene is possibly TRBD1 (5 bases). Germline V gene sequence: CDR1 SGHVS, CDR2 FQNEAQ. Trimming removed 5 bases from V and 0 bases from J, with 8 bases in between. The CDR3 is 13 residues long. In nucleotides, the CDR3 is TGTGCCAGCAGCCGACAGAGCTCCTACGAGCAGTACTTC. Protein: CASSRQSSYEQYF.

The chain couples TRBV6-5 to TRBJ2-5, with 8 bases lining up with TRBD2. With V trimmed by 6 bases and J by 5 bases, 11 bases remained unmatched. Germline-derived CDR1 and CDR2 are MNHEY and SVGAGI. The CDR3 is 15 residues long. The CDR3 loop is CASRQTGLAGETQYF. The CDR3 DNA sequence: TGTGCCAGCAGACAAACCGGACTAGCCGGGGAGACCCAGTACTTC.

This chain joins TRBV9 and TRBJ2-5; 8 nucleotides agree with TRBD2. V was pared by 2 bases and J by 4 bases, with 13 bases of the junction left unmatched. The CDR3 sequence is 17 residues long. Germline CDR1 SGDLS, CDR2 YYNGEE. CDR3: CASSVSGGGPLGETQYF. CDR3 DNA: TGTGCCAGCAGCGTCTCGGGGGGGGGCCCCCTGGGAGAGACCCAGTACTTC.

The CDR3 loop reads CASSQDLPGGEETQYF. The CDR3 nucleotides are TGTGCCAGCAGCCAAGACCTCCCAGGGGGCGAAGAGACCCAGTACTTC. The chain is built from TRBV3-1 (or the pseudogene TRBV3-2) and TRBJ2-5, with 8 bases matching TRBD1. Losses at the gene ends were 0 bases for V and 3 bases for J; bases not matched to a gene: 6. The CDR3 loop spans 16 amino acids. In germline, CDR1 is LGHDT, CDR2 YNNKEL (reference sequence).

In this sample, this clone turned up a few times. This CDR3 is also generated by other DNA sequences in the sample. CDR3 DNA: TGTGCCAGCAGTCCGGGACAGGGGGCCGGTGGCTACACCTTC. Translated, it gives CASSPGQGAGGYTF. This rearrangement joins TRBV28 to TRBJ1-2; 12 positions match TRBD1. The CDR3 runs to 14 residues. Unmatched junction bases numbered 5, after V lost 5 bases and J lost 7 bases. The germline CDR1 and CDR2 sequences are MDHEN and SYDVKM.

The count of this clone is one. The chain recombines TRBV12-3 or TRBV12-4 with TRBJ1-1; tentatively, D is TRBD1 (5 bases). CDR3 length: 13 amino acids. V lost 7 bases, J lost 0 bases, and 9 bases lay in between. The CDR3 nucleotides are TGTGCCAGCACTCGGGACTTGAACACTGAAGCTTTCTTT. This codes for CASTRDLNTEAFF.

The chain combines TRBV5-5 with TRBJ2-6; 7 bases line up with TRBD1. The CDR3 consists of 17 residues. The trim removed 2 bases at V and 2 bases at J, leaving 7 bases unmatched. Germline values: CDR1 SGHKS, CDR2 YYEKEE (reference sequence). The CDR3 reads CASSFRDRQAGANVLTF. The DNA of the CDR3 is TGTGCCAGCAGCTTCCGGGACAGACAGGCTGGGGCCAACGTCCTGACTTTC.

The chain couples TRBV5-4 to TRBJ1-4; 7 nucleotides align to TRBD1. The V and J ends lost 5 bases and 0 bases, in that order; junction bases with no gene match: 4. Germline CDR1 SGHNT, CDR2 YYREEE (reference sequence). The CDR3 is 15 amino acids. For the CDR3, the DNA is TGTGCCAGCAGGACAGGGCTTGCAACTAATGAAAAACTGTTTTTT. Encoded protein: CASRTGLATNEKLFF.

J is TRBJ2-7 and V is TRBV7-2, with no clear D. Trimming took off 5 bases at V and 1 base at J, with 15 bases between the two ends. The CDR3 loop spans 15 amino acids. Germline V gives CDR1 SGHTA, CDR2 FQGNSA. The CDR3 nucleotides read TGTGCCAGCAGCCCGCTTGCGGCACTTTCCTACGAGCAGTACTTC. Translation: CASSPLAALSYEQYF.

The gene calls are TRBV21-1 and TRBJ2-7; TRBD2, the D gene given by the table, was not confirmed from the DNA. TRBV21-1 is a pseudogene segment. There are 17 residues in the CDR3. The CDR3 nucleotides read TGTGCCAGCAGCAAAGCCGGTTCCCCGGGACTAGCCGACGAGCAGTACTTC. Protein product: CASSKAGSPGLADEQYF.

The CDR3: CASSPGTASGNTIYF. For the CDR3, the DNA is TGTGCCAGCTCACCAGGCACAGCCTCTGGAAACACCATATATTTT. The chain has TRBV18 and TRBJ1-3; D ambiguous. The V end lost 2 bases, the J end lost 0 bases, and 8 bases lay between the germline ends. The germline V gene has CDR1 KGHSH and CDR2 LQKENI. The CDR3 runs 15 residues.

This clone was seen a single time. This chain uses TRBV7-9 with TRBJ2-7, with D perhaps TRBD2 (6 bases). The CDR3 sequence is 12 residues long. CDR1 SEHNR and CDR2 FQNEAQ come from the germline V gene (reference sequence). Trimming took off 4 bases at V and 5 bases at J, with 9 bases between the two ends. The CDR3 region is CASSSRLDEQYF. CDR3 DNA: TGTGCCAGCAGCTCGAGACTAGACGAGCAGTACTTC.

Only one count was recorded for this clone. The chain links TRBV7-8 to TRBJ1-1, with D tentatively TRBD1 (6 bases). The CDR3 contains 13 residues. V was clipped by 5 bases and J by 1 base, with 8 bases between them. Germline-derived CDR1 and CDR2 are SGHVS and FQNEAQ. CDR3 DNA: TGTGCCAGCAGCCTGACAGGGAACACTGAAGCTTTCTTT. It is translated as CASSLTGNTEAFF.

This clone came up a few times. The V gene is TRBV9, the J gene TRBJ2-2; 8 nucleotides line up with TRBD2. Germline V gene lookup returns CDR1 SGDLS and CDR2 YYNGEE. After removal of 0 bases from V and 6 bases from J, the junction contained 7 bases not matched to a gene. This CDR3 contains 16 residues. The CDR3 sequence: CASSVGGLVFAGELFF. CDR3 in DNA: TGTGCCAGCAGCGTAGGGGGACTAGTATTCGCCGGGGAGCTGTTTTTT.

The CDR3 DNA reads as TGTGCCAGCAGTACCGGGACGAACACCGGGGAGCTGTTTTTT. Translated, it gives CASSTGTNTGELFF. The genes are TRBV9 and TRBJ2-2; TRBD2 might be the D (5 bases). Germline lookup yields CDR1 SGDLS and CDR2 YYNGEE. Trimming took 5 bases from V and 0 from J, leaving 8 bases between them. This CDR3 contains 14 residues.

The chain uses TRBV24-1 and TRBJ1-5, with 10 bases identical to TRBD1. Trimming cost V 2 bases and J 7 bases; bases outside gene matches: 7. CDR1 KGHDR and CDR2 SFDVKD come from the germline V gene. The CDR3 totals 16 residues. CDR3 sequence (DNA): TGTGCCACCAGTGATTCGTCGGGACAGGGGTACCAGCCCCAGCATTTT. Translated, it gives CATSDSSGQGYQPQHF.

The chain links TRBV6-4 to TRBJ2-3; maybe TRBD1 (6 bases). Trimming removed 5 bases at V and 3 bases at J, with 9 bases between. The CDR3 covers 13 residues. The V gene's germline CDR1 is MRHNA and CDR2 SNTAGT. The CDR3 region is CASSLQGTDTQYF. CDR3 nucleotide sequence: TGTGCCAGCAGTCTCCAGGGGACAGATACGCAGTATTTT.

The chain recombines TRBV7-9 with TRBJ2-7; D ambiguous. Germline CDR1 SEHNR, CDR2 FQNEAQ (reference sequence). V was cut by 7 bases and J by 2 bases, with 21 bases left in between. The CDR3 runs to 16 residues. The CDR3 DNA is TGTGCCAGCACCGTCCACCGGACGATTGGCACCTACGAGCAGTACTTC. Translated, it gives CASTVHRTIGTYEQYF.

J is TRBJ2-5 and V is TRBV3-1 (or the pseudogene TRBV3-2); either TRBD1 or TRBD2 may fit D (5 bases each). CDR1 is LGHDT, CDR2 YNNKEL, per germline (reference sequence). The CDR3 sequence is 14 residues long. V lost 0 bases and J lost 5, with 10 bases in between. This chain's CDR3 is CASSQDQGRETQYF. The CDR3 DNA follows: TGTGCCAGCAGCCAAGATCAGGGACGGGAGACCCAGTACTTC.

The rearrangement uses TRBV5-4 and TRBJ2-3; 8 positions agree with TRBD2. Trimming cost V 0 bases and J 6 bases; bases outside gene matches: 6. This CDR3 is built from 15 residues. Germline V lookup: CDR1 SGHNT, CDR2 YYREEE (reference sequence). The CDR3 DNA sequence: TGTGCCAGCAGCTTGGCGGGGGGGGGCAAGGATACGCAGTATTTT. Protein sequence: CASSLAGGGKDTQYF.

The rearrangement links TRBV3-1 (or the pseudogene TRBV3-2) to TRBJ2-7; D is undetermined. The CDR3 has 15 amino acids. Trimming took off 2 bases at V and 6 bases at J, with 17 bases between the two ends. CDR1 is LGHDT and CDR2 is YNNKEL in the germline V gene (reference sequence). The CDR3 coding sequence is TGTGCCAGCAGCCAATCAACGCCAGGAGCGAGCGAGCAGTACTTC. The encoded protein is CASSQSTPGASEQYF.

The chain carries TRBV5-6 and TRBJ2-7; TRBD2 agrees at 7 bases. Unmatched junction bases numbered 7, after V lost 4 bases and J lost 3 bases. The CDR3 length is 14 residues. Germline V lookup: CDR1 SGHDT, CDR2 YYEEEE. The CDR3 sequence: CASSSGWGGYEQYF. Here the CDR3 DNA reads TGTGCCAGCAGCAGTGGCTGGGGGGGCTACGAGCAGTACTTC.

The CDR3 nucleotides read TGTGCCAGTAGTCCCGAACTTGGTCAGCCCCAGCATTTT. Translation: CASSPELGQPQHF. The chain uses TRBV19 and TRBJ1-5; D ambiguous. This CDR3 has 13 amino acids. The germline V and J ends were trimmed by 5 bases and 6 bases, with 11 bases remaining between them. Germline assignment: CDR1 LNHDA and CDR2 SQIVND (reference sequence). The whole variable domain, remainder taken from reference TRBV19 and TRBJ1-5, is DGGITQSPKYLFRKEGQNVTLSCEQNLNHDAMYWYRQDPGQGLRLIYYSQIVNDFQKGDIAEGYSVSREKKESFPLTVTSAQKNPTAFYLCASSPELGQPQHFGDGTRLSIL.

V is TRBV4-2 and J is TRBJ1-4, with 7 bases that match TRBD1. CDR1 LGHNA and CDR2 YNFKEQ come from the germline V gene. The V segment lost 1 base and the J segment 4 bases; nucleotides outside the gene matches: 3. The CDR3 contains 15 residues. CDR3 residues: CASSQGGQLNEKLFF. The CDR3 DNA follows: TGTGCCAGCAGCCAAGGGGGACAGCTTAATGAAAAACTGTTTTTT.

The V gene is TRBV7-2, the J gene TRBJ2-2, with 8 bases that match TRBD1. After removal of 4 bases from V and 3 bases from J, the junction contained 4 bases not matched to a gene. Germline values: CDR1 SGHTA, CDR2 FQGNSA. The CDR3 has 15 amino acids. CDR3 in DNA: TGTGCCAGCAGCTCACCGACAGGGGACACCGGGGAGCTGTTTTTT. This gives the protein CASSSPTGDTGELFF.

The DNA of the CDR3 is TGTGCCAGCAGCTTCCCCTGGTCAAACACTGAAGCTTTCTTT. It translates to CASSFPWSNTEAFF. The chain uses TRBV5-6 and TRBJ1-1, with no clear D. V lost 2 bases to trimming and J lost 2 bases, with 10 bases between them. Per the germline V gene, CDR1 is SGHDT and CDR2 is YYEEEE. The CDR3 consists of 14 residues.

This clone was counted a single time. The CDR3 region has the DNA TGTGCCAGCAGCTTAAGTAGCGCGACAGGGAGGACTGAAGCTTTCTTT. It encodes CASSLSSATGRTEAFF. V usage is TRBV11-2 and J usage is TRBJ1-1, with TRBD1 matching over 7 bases. The trim removed 2 bases at V and 5 bases at J, leaving 11 bases unmatched. Germline CDR1 reads SGHAT; CDR2 reads FQNNGV. CDR3 length: 16 amino acids.

The rearrangement uses TRBV7-2 and TRBJ2-7; D unresolved. The CDR3 length is 14 residues. Germline CDR1 and CDR2: SGHTA and FQGNSA. The V end lost 3 bases, the J end lost 0 bases, and 9 bases lay between the germline ends. The CDR3 loop reads CASSLPVRSYEQYF. CDR3 coding DNA: TGTGCCAGCAGCTTGCCCGTCCGCTCCTACGAGCAGTACTTC.

This chain connects TRBV30 to TRBJ1-2, with 10 nucleotides matching TRBD1. Germline CDR1 and CDR2: GTSNPN and SVGIG (reference sequence). The V and J ends lost 1 base and 8 bases, in that order; junction bases with no gene match: 4. This CDR3 is built from 13 residues. CDR3: CAWSDGTGAGYTF. The CDR3 DNA follows: TGTGCCTGGAGTGATGGGACAGGGGCCGGCTACACCTTC.

This clone was recorded once. The chain has TRBV5-1 and TRBJ2-7; tentatively, D is TRBD1 (5 bases). CDR1 and CDR2 from the germline V gene are SGHRS and YFSETQ. V was clipped by 4 bases and J by 6 bases, with 11 bases between them. The CDR3 loop spans 12 amino acids. Here the CDR3 DNA reads TGCGCCAGCAGCCACCAGGGCGGCGAGCAGTACTTC. Translating it yields CASSHQGGEQYF.